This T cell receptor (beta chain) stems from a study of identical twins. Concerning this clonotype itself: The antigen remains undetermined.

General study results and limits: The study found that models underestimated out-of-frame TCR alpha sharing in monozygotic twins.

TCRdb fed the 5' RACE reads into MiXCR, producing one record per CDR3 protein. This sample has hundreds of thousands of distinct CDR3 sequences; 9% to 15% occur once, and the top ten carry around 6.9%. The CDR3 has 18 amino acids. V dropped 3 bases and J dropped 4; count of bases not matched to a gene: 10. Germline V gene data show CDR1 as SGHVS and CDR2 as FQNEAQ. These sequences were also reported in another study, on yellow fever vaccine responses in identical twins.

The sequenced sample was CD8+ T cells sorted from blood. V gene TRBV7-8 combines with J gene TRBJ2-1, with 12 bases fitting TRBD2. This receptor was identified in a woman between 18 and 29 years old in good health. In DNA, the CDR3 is TGTGCCAGCAGCTTCGGACTAGCGGGAACCCAGAGATACAATGAGCAGTTCTTC. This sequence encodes CASSFGLAGTQRYNEQFF.